This TCR beta chain was found in a study of control samples from healthy donors and cancer patients. This clone has more than one count but fewer than ten. Clones were read by immunoSEQ multiplex PCR, and TCRdb kept only the in-frame ones, dropping some. The table has about 160,000 clones, 70% to 90% seen once; the top ten hold around 13%. The clonotype comes from a man younger than 45 in good health. The sequencing sample was made of blood.

The CDR3 is CASSFPPGQYNQPQHF. The CDR3 nucleotides read TGTGCCAGCAGCTTCCCGCCGGGACAGTACAATCAGCCCCAGCATTTT. V and J are TRBV7-6 and TRBJ1-5; 7 positions match TRBD1. The trim removed 3 bases at V and 3 bases at J, leaving 8 bases unmatched. The CDR3 contains 16 residues. Germline CDR1 is SGHVS and CDR2 is FNYEAQ.